Sequencing of this TCR beta chain was carried out in a study of blood T cell repertoires in COVID-19. The CDR3 runs 13 residues. Germline CDR1 reads SGHRS; CDR2 reads YFSETQ. Trimming took off 3 bases at V and 5 bases at J, with 10 bases between the two ends. Repertoires were generated with immunoSEQ multiplex PCR, while TCRdb's copy carries only in-frame clones and drops some. The sample comprises 99,000 or so clones, about 88% of which are singletons, and approximately 5% rests with the top ten. This clonotype was sampled from a human donor in a cohort sampled during active COVID-19. The chain carries TRBV5-1 and TRBJ2-3; D is perhaps TRBD1 (7 bases). The sequencing sample was made of peripheral blood. In DNA, the CDR3 is TGCGCCAGCAGCTCAGGGGGGAAAGATACGCAGTATTTT. This sequence encodes CASSSGGKDTQYF. The entire variable domain, with the rest obtained from reference TRBV5-1 and TRBJ2-3, is as follows: KAGVTQTPRYLIKTRGQQVTLSCSPISGHRSVSWYQQTPGQGLQFLFEYFSETQRNKGNFPGRFSGRQFSNSRSEMNVSTLELGDSALYLCASSSGGKDTQYFGPGTRLTVL.